This entry features one T cell receptor (beta chain) sequence. What it binds is unknown. These data belong to a study of T cell responses to AZD1222 COVID-19 vaccine. The study's findings and limits: White British people made up most donors, females outnumbered males, and clonal diversity was possibly underestimated.

Assay: immunoSEQ multiplex PCR; the TCRdb copy retains only in-frame clones and omits some. The sample carries some 39,000 clones, less than 95% recorded once. The sequenced sample was peripheral blood, obtained 28 days after the second AZD1222 dose. This receptor was taken from an adult who received the AZD1222 COVID-19 vaccine.

This CDR3 is CASSLSGEKLFF. In nucleotides, the CDR3 is TGTGCCAGCAGCCTCTCTGGGGAAAAACTGTTTTTT. This chain connects TRBV7-9 to TRBJ1-4; D unresolved. There are 12 residues in the CDR3. V was trimmed by 5 bases and J by 8 bases, leaving 9 bases between them. Germline values: CDR1 SEHNR, CDR2 FQNEAQ (reference sequence). The full variable domain, rest sourced from reference TRBV7-9 and TRBJ1-4, is DTGVSQNPRHKITKRGQNVTFRCDPISEHNRLYWYRQTLGQGPEFLTYFQNEAQLEKSRLLSDRFSAERPKGSFSTLEIQRTEQGDSAMYLCASSLSGEKLFFGSGTQLSVL.